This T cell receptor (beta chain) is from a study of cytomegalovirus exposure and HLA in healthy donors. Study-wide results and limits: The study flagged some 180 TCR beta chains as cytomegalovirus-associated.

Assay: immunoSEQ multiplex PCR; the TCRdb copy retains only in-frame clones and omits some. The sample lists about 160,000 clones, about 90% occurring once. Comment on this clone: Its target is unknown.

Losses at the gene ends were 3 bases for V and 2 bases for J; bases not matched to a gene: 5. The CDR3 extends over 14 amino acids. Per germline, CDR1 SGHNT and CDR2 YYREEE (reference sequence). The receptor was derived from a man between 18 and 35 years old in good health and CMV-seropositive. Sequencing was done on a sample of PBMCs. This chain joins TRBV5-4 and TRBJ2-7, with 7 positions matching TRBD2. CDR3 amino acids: CASSSGTNPYEQYF. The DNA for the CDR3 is TGTGCCAGCAGCTCTGGGACTAACCCCTACGAGCAGTACTTC.